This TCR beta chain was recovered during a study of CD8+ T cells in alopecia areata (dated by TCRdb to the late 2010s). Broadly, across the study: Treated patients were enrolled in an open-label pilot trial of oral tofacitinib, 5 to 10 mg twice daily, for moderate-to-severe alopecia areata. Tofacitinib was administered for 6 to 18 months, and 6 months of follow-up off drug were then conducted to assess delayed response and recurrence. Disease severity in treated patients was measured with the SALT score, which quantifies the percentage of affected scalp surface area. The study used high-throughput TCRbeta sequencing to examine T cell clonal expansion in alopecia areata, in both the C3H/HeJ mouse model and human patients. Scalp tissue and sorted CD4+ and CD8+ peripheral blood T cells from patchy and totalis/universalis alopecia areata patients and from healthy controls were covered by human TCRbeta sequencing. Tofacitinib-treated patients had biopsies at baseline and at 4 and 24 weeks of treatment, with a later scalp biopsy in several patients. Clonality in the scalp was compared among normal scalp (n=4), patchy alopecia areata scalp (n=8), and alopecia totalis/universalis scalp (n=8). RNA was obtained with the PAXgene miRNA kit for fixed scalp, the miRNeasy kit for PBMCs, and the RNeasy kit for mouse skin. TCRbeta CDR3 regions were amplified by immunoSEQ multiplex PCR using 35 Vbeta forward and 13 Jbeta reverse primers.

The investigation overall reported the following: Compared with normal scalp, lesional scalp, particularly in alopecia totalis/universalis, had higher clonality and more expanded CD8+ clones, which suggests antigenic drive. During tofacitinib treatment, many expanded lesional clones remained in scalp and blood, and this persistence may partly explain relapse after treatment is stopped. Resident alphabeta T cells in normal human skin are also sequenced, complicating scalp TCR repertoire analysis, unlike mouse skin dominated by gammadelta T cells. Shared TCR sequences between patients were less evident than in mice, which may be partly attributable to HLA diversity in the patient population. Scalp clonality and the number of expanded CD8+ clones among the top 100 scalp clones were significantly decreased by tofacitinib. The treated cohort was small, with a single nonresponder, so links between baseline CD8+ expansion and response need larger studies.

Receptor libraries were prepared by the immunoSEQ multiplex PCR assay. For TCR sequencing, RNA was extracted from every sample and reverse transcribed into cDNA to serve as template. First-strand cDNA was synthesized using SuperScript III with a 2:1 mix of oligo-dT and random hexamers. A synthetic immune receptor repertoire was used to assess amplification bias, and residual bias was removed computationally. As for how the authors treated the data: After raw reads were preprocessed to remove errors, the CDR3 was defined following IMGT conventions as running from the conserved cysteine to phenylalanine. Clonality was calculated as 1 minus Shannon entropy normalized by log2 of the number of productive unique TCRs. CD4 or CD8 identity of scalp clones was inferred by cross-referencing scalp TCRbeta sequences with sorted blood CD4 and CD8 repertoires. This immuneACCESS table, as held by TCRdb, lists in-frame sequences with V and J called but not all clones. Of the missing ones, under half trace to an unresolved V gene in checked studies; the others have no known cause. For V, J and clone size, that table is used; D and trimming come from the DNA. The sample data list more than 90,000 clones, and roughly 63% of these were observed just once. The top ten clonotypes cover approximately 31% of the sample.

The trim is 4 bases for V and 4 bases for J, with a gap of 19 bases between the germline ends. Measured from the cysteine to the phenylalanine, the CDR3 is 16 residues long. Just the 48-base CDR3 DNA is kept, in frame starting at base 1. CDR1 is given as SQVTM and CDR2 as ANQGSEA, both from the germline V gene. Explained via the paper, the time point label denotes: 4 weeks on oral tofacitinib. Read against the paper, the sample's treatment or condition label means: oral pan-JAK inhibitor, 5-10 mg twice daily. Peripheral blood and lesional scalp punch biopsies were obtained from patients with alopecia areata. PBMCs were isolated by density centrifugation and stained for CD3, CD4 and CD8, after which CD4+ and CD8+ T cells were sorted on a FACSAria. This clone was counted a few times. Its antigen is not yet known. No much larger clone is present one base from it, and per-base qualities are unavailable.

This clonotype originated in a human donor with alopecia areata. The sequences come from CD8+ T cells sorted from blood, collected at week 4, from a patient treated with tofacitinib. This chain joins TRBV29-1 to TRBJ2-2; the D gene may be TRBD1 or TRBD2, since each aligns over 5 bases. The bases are TGCAGCGTTGCCTCGGGGCGGCCGTGGGTCACCGGGGAGCTGTTTTTT. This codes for CSVASGRPWVTGELFF.